One sample yielded the 7 T cell receptor beta chains listed below, sequenced in a study of blood T cell repertoires in COVID-19. The method was immunoSEQ multiplex PCR; TCRdb's version includes in-frame clones alone and lacks a portion of them. The table includes roughly 220,000 clones, around 84% detected once. Sequences were obtained from peripheral blood. These receptors were obtained from a woman aged 55-70 years who had recovered from COVID-19.

The rearrangement uses TRBV7-9 and TRBJ2-4; 10 nucleotides agree with TRBD2. Germline loops: CDR1 SEHNR, CDR2 FQNEAQ (reference sequence). The CDR3 consists of 18 residues. J was trimmed by 4 bases and V by 2 bases; bases with no gene match: 11. The chain's CDR3 is CASSLPQRLAGAKNIQYF. In DNA, the CDR3 is TGTGCCAGCAGCTTACCTCAACGTCTAGCGGGGGCAAAAAACATTCAGTACTTC.

This clone appeared a single time. The rearrangement links TRBV6-5 to TRBJ1-4; no clear D. The V and J ends lost 7 bases and 4 bases respectively, with 13 bases between them. Germline V CDR1 and CDR2: MNHEY, SVGAGI. This CDR3 is built from 14 residues. The CDR3 region is CASTTGSGNEKLFF. CDR3 nucleotide sequence: TGTGCCAGCACTACGGGGAGTGGTAATGAAAAACTGTTTTTT.

V and J are TRBV11-2 and TRBJ2-7, with 7 bases fitting TRBD1. The V gene end was trimmed by 4 bases and the J gene end by 3 bases; junction bases not matched to a gene: 6. CDR3 length: 14 residues. CDR1 SGHAT and CDR2 FQNNGV come from the germline V gene. The CDR3: CASSSQGYDYEQYF. In DNA form, the CDR3 reads TGTGCCAGCAGCTCACAGGGGTATGACTACGAGCAGTACTTC.

The V gene is TRBV5-1, the J gene TRBJ2-5; 14 nucleotides line up with TRBD2. This CDR3 region has 17 residues. J was trimmed by 3 bases and V by 1 base; bases with no gene match: 5. CDR1 and CDR2 (germline): SGHRS, YFSETQ. Written as DNA, the CDR3 is TGCGCCAGCAGCTTGAGGACTAGCGGGGGGATCAAAGAGACCCAGTACTTC. Its translation: CASSLRTSGGIKETQYF.

V gene TRBV11-3 combines with J gene TRBJ2-1; 14 nucleotides agree with TRBD2. CDR1 is SGHNT, CDR2 YENEEA, per germline. The CDR3 totals 13 residues. The V segment lost 5 bases and the J segment 15 bases; nucleotides outside the gene matches: 6. CDR3 sequence (DNA): TGTGCCAGCAGCCAGACTAGCGGGGGGGCGTTGTTCTTC. Translating gives CASSQTSGGALFF.

The chain joins TRBV5-1 to TRBJ2-5, with TRBD2 matching over 9 bases. V gave up 2 bases and J gave up 4 bases; unmatched junction bases: 9. CDR3 length: 16 residues. The germline V gene has CDR1 SGHRS and CDR2 YFSETQ. The CDR3, as DNA: TGCGCCAGCAGCTTAGGCGGGGGGGCCTTTGGAGAGACCCAGTACTTC. The encoded protein is CASSLGGGAFGETQYF.

The rearrangement joins TRBV2 to TRBJ2-6; D remains unclear. Germline CDR1 SNHLY, CDR2 FYNNEI. The CDR3 runs 16 residues. The V end was cut by 1 base, the J end by 0 bases, with 7 bases between. CDR3 bases: TGTGCCAGCAGTGAAGTAACCGGCTCTGGGGCCAACGTCCTGACTTTC. Encoded protein: CASSEVTGSGANVLTF.